Sequencing of this TCR beta chain was carried out in a study of OX40 agonist ivuxolimab in advanced cancers. TCRdb's copy holds only in-frame clones and misses some; the assay was immunoSEQ multiplex PCR. The table lists approximately 100,000 clones, 90% of them singletons. The CDR3 contains 14 residues. V was trimmed by 0 bases and J by 5 bases, leaving 11 bases between them. Germline loops: CDR1 SGHRS, CDR2 YFSETQ. The material was CD4+ or CD8+ T cells sorted from blood, obtained in a trial of the OX40 agonist ivuxolimab. The chain carries TRBV5-1 and TRBJ2-5; D is unresolved. The clonotype comes from an adult with an advanced solid tumor such as melanoma, head and neck, liver or kidney cancer. The CDR3 nucleotides are TGCGCCAGCAGCTTGGGGCTCCGACTGGAGACCCAGTACTTC. It specifies CASSLGLRLETQYF. Full variable domain (rest looked up from reference TRBV5-1 and TRBJ2-5): KAGVTQTPRYLIKTRGQQVTLSCSPISGHRSVSWYQQTPGQGLQFLFEYFSETQRNKGNFPGRFSGRQFSNSRSEMNVSTLELGDSALYLCASSLGLRLETQYFGPGTRLLVL.